This T cell receptor beta chain was recorded in a study of CD8+ T cells in alopecia areata. Findings and limits, study-wide: Many expanded lesional clones remained in scalp and blood on tofacitinib. Among the 100 top clones, expanded CD8+ clones, like scalp clonality, were significantly decreased by tofacitinib. Since there was just one nonresponder, nobody can yet say how baseline CD8+ expansion ties to response.

As for treatment: oral pan-JAK inhibitor, 5-10 mg twice daily. In each case, RNA was isolated and then reverse transcribed into cDNA as the sequencing template. Libraries were prepared by immunoSEQ multiplex PCR; TCRdb keeps only in-frame clonotypes and omits some of them. Of hundreds of thousands of clones detected, 58% appear once; the ten largest clones hold approximately 1.8%. This clone appeared once. Its antigen is unknown. This TCR was sampled from a human donor with alopecia areata. Here the sequenced sample was CD4+ T cells sorted from blood, taken at week 24, from a patient treated with tofacitinib.

CDR3 nucleotide sequence: TGTGCCAGCAGCTTAGGTAACAGCCCCGATCAGCCCCAGCATTTT. This codes for CASSLGNSPDQPQHF. V and J are TRBV7-9 and TRBJ1-5; D is unclear. The CDR3 consists of 15 residues. Trimming removed 1 base from V and 5 bases from J, with 12 bases in between. Germline-derived CDR1 and CDR2 are SEHNR and FQNEAQ (reference sequence).